The clone carrying this T cell receptor beta chain has more than one count but fewer than ten. This specimen comes from a study of blood T cell repertoires in COVID-19. Whole-study context: Samples representing acute and convalescent COVID-19 were sourced from the United States, Italy and Spain. The analysed material was cDNA or gDNA that came from T cells, B-cell-depleted T cells, or PBMCs.

Trimming pared 5 bases from V and 0 bases from J, leaving 7 bases between. Germline V gene lookup returns CDR1 SEHNR and CDR2 FQNEAQ (reference sequence). The CDR3 spans 13 residues. Original processing notes: Nucleated cell counts were estimated from reference gene primer amplification. This table comes from immunoSEQ multiplex PCR, and its TCRdb copy is limited to in-frame clones, with some not included. V, J and clone size were drawn from that table, and D and trimming were deduced from the DNA. The sample holds 300,000 to 450,000 clones, 70% to 85% seen once. The sequence was obtained from a human donor with acute or convalescent COVID-19. The donor label of this sample is uncertain. Sequencing input: peripheral blood. V usage is TRBV7-9 and J usage is TRBJ1-1; the D is unclear. The CDR3 sequence: CASSGHLNTEAFF. The CDR3 DNA is TGTGCCAGCAGCGGCCACCTGAACACTGAAGCTTTCTTT. The full variable domain, in which reference TRBV7-9 and TRBJ1-1 provide the parts outside the CDR3, is DTGVSQNPRHKITKRGQNVTFRCDPISEHNRLYWYRQTLGQGPEFLTYFQNEAQLEKSRLLSDRFSAERPKGSFSTLEIQRTEQGDSAMYLCASSGHLNTEAFFGQGTRLTVV.